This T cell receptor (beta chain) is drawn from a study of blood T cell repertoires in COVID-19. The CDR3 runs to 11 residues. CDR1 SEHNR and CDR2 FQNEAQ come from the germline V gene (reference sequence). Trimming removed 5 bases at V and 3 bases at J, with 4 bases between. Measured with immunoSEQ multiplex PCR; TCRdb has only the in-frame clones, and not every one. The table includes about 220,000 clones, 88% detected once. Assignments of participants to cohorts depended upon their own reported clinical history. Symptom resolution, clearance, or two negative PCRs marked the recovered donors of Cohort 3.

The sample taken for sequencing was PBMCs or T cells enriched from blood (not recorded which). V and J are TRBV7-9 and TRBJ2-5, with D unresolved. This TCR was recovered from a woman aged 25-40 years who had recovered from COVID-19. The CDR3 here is CASSQKETQYF. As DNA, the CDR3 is TGTGCCAGCAGCCAAAAAGAGACCCAGTACTTC.